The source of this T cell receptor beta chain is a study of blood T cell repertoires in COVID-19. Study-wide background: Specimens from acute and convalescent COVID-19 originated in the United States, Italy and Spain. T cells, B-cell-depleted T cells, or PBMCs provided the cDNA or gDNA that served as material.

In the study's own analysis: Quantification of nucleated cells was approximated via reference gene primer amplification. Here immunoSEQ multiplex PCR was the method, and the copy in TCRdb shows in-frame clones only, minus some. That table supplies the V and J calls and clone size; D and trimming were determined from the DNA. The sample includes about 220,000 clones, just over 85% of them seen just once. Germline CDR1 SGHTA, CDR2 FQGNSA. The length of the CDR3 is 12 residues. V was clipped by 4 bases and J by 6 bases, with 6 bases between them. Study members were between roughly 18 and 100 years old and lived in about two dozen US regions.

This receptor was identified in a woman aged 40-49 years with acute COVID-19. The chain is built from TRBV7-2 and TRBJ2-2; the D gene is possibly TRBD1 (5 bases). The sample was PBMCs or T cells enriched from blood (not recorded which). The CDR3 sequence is CASSSTAGELFF. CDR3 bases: TGTGCCAGCAGCTCGACAGCCGGGGAGCTGTTTTTT. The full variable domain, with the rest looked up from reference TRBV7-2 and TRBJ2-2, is GAGVSQSPSNKVTEKGKDVELRCDPISGHTALYWYRQSLGQGLEFLIYFQGNSAPDKSGLPSDRFSAERTGGSVSTLTIQRTQQEDSAVYLCASSSTAGELFFGEGSRLTVL.